There are many counts of the clone carrying this TCR beta chain. The antigen is not known. This specimen belongs to a study of metastatic and nonmetastatic thyroid tumors. The overall study: Comparative analysis of repertoires was undertaken across blood and tumor or nodule tissue obtained from malignant and benign thyroid patients.

General study points: As reported, TCR beta diversity in blood and tumor was significantly higher in malignant thyroid tumors than in benign nodules.

All patients reached thyroid surgery having received no treatment beforehand. The V gene's germline CDR1 is SGHRS and CDR2 YFSETQ. V lost 0 bases and J lost 5; bases outside the gene matches: 6. The CDR3 loop spans 15 amino acids. Methods used by the authors: The distant-metastasis classifier for papillary thyroid cancer was built from CDR3 differences across clinicopathological groups. TCRdb used MiXCR to call clones anew from the PCR reads. These V and J calls rely on TCRdb rather than the paper's analysis. The sample includes roughly 23,000 clones, approximately 15% of them seen just once. This receptor was taken from a female donor with papillary thyroid cancer or a benign thyroid nodule (not recorded which). Some clones in this sample may be carry-over from other donors' samples. The chain has TRBV5-1 and TRBJ2-3; 7 positions match TRBD2. The sample taken for sequencing was tumor tissue. CDR3 region: CASSLGGTTLDTQYF. CDR3 nucleotide sequence: TGCGCCAGCAGCTTGGGGGGGACTACTTTAGATACGCAGTATTTT.